This TCR beta chain was obtained from a study of blood T cell repertoires in COVID-19. Overall study: Sites in the United States, Italy and Spain provided acute and convalescent COVID-19 samples.

Method: immunoSEQ multiplex PCR; TCRdb's copy keeps in-frame clones and lacks some. The profile shows tens of thousands of clones, roughly four fifths of them singletons. The CDR3 spans 12 residues. Trimming cost V 4 bases and J 1 base, with 4 bases left between them. CDR1 SNHLY and CDR2 FYNNEI come from the germline V gene. The V gene is TRBV2, the J gene TRBJ1-1, with unresolved D. Sequenced material: peripheral blood. This TCR was recovered from an elderly woman with acute or convalescent COVID-19. The CDR3 nucleotides are TGTGCCAGCAGTGTCCGGAACACTGAAGCTTTCTTT. Encoded protein: CASSVRNTEAFF.